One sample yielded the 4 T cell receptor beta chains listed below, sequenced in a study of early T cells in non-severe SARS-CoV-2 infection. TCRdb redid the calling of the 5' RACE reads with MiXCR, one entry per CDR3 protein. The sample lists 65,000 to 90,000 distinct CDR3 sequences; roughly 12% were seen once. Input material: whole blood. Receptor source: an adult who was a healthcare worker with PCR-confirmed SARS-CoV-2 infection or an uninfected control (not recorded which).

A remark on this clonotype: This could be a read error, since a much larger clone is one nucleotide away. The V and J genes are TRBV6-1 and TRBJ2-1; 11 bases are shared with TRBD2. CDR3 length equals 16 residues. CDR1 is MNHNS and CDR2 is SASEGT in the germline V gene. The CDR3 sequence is CASTTLAGDYYNEEFF. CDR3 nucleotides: TGTGCCAGCACGACACTAGCGGGGGACTACTACAATGAGGAGTTCTTC.

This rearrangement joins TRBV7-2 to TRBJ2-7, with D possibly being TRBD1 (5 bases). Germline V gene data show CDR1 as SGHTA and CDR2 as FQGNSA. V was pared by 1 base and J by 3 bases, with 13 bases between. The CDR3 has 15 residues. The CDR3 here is CASSLGAGQVYEQYF. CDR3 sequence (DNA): TGTGCCAGCAGCTTAGGTGCAGGGCAAGTCTACGAGCAGTACTTC. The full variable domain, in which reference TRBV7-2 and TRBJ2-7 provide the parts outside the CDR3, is GAGVSQSPSNKVTEKGKDVELRCDPISGHTALYWYRQSLGQGLEFLIYFQGNSAPDKSGLPSDRFSAERTGGSVSTLTIQRTQQEDSAVYLCASSLGAGQVYEQYFGPGTRLTVT.

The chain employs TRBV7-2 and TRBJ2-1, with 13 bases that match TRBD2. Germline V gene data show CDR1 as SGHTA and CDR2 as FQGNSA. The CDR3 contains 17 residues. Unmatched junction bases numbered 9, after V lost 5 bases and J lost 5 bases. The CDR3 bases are TGTGCCAGCAGCCAAAGATCCGGGACTAGCGGGAACAATGAGCAGTTCTTC. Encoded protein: CASSQRSGTSGNNEQFF.

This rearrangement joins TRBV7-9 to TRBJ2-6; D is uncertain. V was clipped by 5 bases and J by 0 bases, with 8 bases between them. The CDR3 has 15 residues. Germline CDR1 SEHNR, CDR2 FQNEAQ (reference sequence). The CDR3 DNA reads TGTGCCAGCAGCGCCCCGGCCTCTGGGGCCAACGTCCTGACTTTC. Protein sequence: CASSAPASGANVLTF.